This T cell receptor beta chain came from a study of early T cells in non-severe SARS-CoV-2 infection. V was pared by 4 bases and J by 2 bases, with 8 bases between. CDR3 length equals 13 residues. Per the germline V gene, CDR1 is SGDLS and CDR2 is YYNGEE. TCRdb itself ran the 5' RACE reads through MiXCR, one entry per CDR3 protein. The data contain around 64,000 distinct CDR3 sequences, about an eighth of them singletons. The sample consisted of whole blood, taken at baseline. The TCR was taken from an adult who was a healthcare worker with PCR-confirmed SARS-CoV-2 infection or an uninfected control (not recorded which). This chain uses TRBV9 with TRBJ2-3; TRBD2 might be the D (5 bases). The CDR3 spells CASSIGITDTQYF. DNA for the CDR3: TGTGCCAGCAGCATCGGGATCACAGATACGCAGTATTTT.